This T cell receptor beta chain was documented in a study of cytomegalovirus exposure and HLA in healthy donors. Both 60 Vbeta primers and 13 Jbeta primers went into the PCR. Assay used: immunoSEQ multiplex PCR; TCRdb lists only in-frame clones, some missing. The sample records approximately 82,000 clones, approximately 74% being singletons. The receptor was isolated from a woman between 45 and 60 years old in good health and CMV-seropositive. Sequenced sample: PBMCs.

DNA for the CDR3: TGTGCCAGCAGCCCGACAGGGAGTGGCTACACCTTC. Translated, it gives CASSPTGSGYTF. The chain uses TRBV9 and TRBJ1-2; TRBD1 matches at 7 bases. The CDR3 sequence is 12 residues long. Germline assignment: CDR1 SGDLS and CDR2 YYNGEE. V shed 4 bases, J shed 7 bases, and the junction held 4 bases outside the gene matches.